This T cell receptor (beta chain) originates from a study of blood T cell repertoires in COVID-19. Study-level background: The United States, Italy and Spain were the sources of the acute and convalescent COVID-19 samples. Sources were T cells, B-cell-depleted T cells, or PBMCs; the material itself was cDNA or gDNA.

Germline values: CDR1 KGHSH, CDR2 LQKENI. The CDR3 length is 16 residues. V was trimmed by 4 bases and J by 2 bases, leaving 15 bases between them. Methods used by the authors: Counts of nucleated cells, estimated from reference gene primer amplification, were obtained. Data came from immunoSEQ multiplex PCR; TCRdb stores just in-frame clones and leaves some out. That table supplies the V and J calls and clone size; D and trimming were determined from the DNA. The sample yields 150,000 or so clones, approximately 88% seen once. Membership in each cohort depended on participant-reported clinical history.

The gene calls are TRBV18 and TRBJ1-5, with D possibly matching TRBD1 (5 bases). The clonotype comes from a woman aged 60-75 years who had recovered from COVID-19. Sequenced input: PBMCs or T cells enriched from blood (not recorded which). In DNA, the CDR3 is TGTGCCAGCTCACTACGGTGGGAAGGGGGCAATCAGCCCCAGCATTTT. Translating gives CASSLRWEGGNQPQHF.